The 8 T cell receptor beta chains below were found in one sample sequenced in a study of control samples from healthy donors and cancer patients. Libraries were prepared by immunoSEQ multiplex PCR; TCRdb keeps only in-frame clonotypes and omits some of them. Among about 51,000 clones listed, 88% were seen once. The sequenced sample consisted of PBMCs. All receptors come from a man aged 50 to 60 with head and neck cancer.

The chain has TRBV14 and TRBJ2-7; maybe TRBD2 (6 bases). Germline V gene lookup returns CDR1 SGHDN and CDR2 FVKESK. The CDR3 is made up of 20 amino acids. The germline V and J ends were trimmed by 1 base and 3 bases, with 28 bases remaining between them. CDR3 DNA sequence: TGTGCCAGCAGCCAAGGAACCTCCGGGAGCGGCGAATTGTCCGTCTACGAGCAGTACTTC. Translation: CASSQGTSGSGELSVYEQYF.

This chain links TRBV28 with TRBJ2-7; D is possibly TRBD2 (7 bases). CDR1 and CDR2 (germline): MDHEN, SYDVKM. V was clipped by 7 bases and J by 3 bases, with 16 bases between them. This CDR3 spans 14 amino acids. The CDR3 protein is CASIRGGHYYEQYF. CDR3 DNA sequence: TGTGCCAGCATTAGGGGGGGACATTACTACGAGCAGTACTTC.

This chain's CDR3 is CATSRGGFRLSETQYF. The CDR3 DNA is TGTGCCACCAGCAGAGGGGGATTCCGACTCTCAGAGACCCAGTACTTC. The V and J genes are TRBV15 and TRBJ2-5; D remains unclear. Trimming removed 1 base from V and 4 bases from J, with 16 bases in between. Germline V CDR1 and CDR2: LNHNV, YYDKDF (reference sequence). There are 16 residues in the CDR3.

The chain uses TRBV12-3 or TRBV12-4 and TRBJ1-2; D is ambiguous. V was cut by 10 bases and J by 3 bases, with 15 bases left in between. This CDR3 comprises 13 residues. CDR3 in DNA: TGTGCCACCCAAAAAGGGTCCTACTATGGCTACACCTTC. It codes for CATQKGSYYGYTF.

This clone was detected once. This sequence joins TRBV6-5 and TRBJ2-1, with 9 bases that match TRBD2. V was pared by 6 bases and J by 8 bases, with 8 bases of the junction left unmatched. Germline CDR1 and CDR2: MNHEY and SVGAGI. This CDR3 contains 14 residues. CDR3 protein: CASRSLAGFYEQFF. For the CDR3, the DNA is TGTGCCAGCAGGAGCCTAGCGGGATTTTATGAGCAGTTCTTC.

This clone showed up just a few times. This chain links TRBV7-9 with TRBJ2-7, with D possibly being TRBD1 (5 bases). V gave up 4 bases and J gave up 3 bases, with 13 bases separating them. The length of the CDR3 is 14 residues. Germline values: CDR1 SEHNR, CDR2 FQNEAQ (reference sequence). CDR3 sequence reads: CASSSRAGYYEQYF. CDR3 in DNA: TGTGCCAGCAGCTCCAGGGCAGGTTACTACGAGCAGTACTTC.

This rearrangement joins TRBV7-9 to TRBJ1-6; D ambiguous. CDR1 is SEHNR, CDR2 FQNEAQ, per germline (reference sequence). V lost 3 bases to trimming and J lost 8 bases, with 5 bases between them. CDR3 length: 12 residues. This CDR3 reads CASSLADSPLHF. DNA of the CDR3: TGTGCCAGCAGCTTGGCGGATTCACCCCTCCACTTT.

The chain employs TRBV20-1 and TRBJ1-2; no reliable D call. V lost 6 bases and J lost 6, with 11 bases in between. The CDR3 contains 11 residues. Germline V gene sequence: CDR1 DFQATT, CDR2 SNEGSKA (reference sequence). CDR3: CSAAKRDGYTF. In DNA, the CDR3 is TGCAGTGCGGCGAAAAGGGATGGCTACACCTTC.